The clone carrying this T cell receptor beta chain was detected once. This specimen belongs to a study of blood T cell repertoires in COVID-19. Across the whole study: The United States, Italy and Spain provided the acute and convalescent COVID-19 samples.

Produced via immunoSEQ multiplex PCR; TCRdb's table is partial and in-frame only. The data contain roughly 70,000 clones, roughly 78% of them singletons. J was trimmed by 4 bases and V by 6 bases; bases with no gene match: 6. There are 15 residues in the CDR3. The source is a human donor in a cohort sampled during active COVID-19. The J gene is TRBJ2-3, the V gene TRBV23-1; the match to TRBD1 covers 11 bases. TRBV23-1 is classed as an ORF, of uncertain function. What was sequenced was peripheral blood. The CDR3: CASRKGQGAADTQYF. The CDR3 nucleotides are TGCGCCAGCAGGAAAGGACAGGGGGCAGCAGATACGCAGTATTTT.